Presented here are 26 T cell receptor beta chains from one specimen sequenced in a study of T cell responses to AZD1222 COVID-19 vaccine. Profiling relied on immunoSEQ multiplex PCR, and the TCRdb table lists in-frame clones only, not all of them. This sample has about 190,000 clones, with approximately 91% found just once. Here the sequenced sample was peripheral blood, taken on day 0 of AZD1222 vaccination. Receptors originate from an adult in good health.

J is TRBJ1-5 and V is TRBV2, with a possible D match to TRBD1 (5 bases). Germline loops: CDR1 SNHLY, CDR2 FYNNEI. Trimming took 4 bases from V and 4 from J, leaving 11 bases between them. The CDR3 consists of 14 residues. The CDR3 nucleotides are TGTGCCAGCAGTGCGGCAGGGAGGAATCAGCCCCAGCATTTT. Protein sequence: CASSAAGRNQPQHF.

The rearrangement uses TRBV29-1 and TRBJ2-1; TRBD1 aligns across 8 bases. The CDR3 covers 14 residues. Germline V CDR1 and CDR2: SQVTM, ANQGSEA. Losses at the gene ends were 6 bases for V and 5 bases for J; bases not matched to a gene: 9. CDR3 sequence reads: CSVQDRVVDNEQFF. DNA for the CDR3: TGCAGCGTCCAGGACAGGGTCGTGGACAATGAGCAGTTCTTC.

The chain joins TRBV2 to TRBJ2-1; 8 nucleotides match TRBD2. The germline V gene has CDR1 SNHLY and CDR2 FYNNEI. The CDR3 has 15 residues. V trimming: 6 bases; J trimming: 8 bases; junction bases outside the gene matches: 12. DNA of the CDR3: TGTGCCAGCAGGGGAGGGACTAGTACTCTCTATGAGCAGTTCTTC. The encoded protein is CASRGGTSTLYEQFF.

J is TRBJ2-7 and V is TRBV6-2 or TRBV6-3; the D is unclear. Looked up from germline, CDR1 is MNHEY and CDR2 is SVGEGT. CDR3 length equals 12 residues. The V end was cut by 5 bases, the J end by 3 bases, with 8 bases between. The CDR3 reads CASSNNFYEQYF. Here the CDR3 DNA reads TGTGCCAGCAGTAACAATTTCTACGAGCAGTACTTC.

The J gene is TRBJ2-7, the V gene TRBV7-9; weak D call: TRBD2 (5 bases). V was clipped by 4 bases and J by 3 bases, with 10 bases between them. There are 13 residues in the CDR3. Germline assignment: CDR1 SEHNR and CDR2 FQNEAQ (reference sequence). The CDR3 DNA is TGTGCCAGCAGCTCGAGGGTAGGCTACGAGCAGTACTTC. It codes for CASSSRVGYEQYF. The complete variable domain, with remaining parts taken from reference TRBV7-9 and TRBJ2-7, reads DTGVSQNPRHKITKRGQNVTFRCDPISEHNRLYWYRQTLGQGPEFLTYFQNEAQLEKSRLLSDRFSAERPKGSFSTLEIQRTEQGDSAMYLCASSSRVGYEQYFGPGTRLTVT.

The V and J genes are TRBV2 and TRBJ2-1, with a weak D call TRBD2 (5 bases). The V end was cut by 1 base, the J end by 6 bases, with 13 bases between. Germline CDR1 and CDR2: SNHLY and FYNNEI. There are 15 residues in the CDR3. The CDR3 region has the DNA TGTGCCAGCAGTGAAGGGACTCCCAGCCTCAATGAGCAGTTCTTC. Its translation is CASSEGTPSLNEQFF.

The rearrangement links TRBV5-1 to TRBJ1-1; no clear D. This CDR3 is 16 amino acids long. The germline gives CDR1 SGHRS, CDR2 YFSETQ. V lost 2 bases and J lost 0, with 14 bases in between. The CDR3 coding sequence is TGCGCCAGCAGCTTAGACCGGTTAAGCATGAACACTGAAGCTTTCTTT. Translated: CASSLDRLSMNTEAFF.

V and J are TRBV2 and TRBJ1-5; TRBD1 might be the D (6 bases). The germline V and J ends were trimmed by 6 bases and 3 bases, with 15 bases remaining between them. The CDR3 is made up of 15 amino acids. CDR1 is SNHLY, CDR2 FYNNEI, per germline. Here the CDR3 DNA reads TGTGCCAGCAGCGTCGATACAGGGACCAATCAGCCCCAGCATTTT. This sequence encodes CASSVDTGTNQPQHF.

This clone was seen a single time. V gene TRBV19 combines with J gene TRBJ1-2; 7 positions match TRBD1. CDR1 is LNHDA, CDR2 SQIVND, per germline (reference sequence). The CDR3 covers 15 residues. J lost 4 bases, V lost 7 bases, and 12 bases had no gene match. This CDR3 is CASTVQGENGYGYTF. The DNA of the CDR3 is TGTGCCAGTACGGTGCAGGGGGAGAACGGCTATGGCTACACCTTC.

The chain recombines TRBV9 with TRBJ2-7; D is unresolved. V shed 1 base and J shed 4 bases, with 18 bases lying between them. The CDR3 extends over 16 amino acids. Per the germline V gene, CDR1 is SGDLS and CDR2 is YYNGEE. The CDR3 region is CASSVPGQIIIYEQYF. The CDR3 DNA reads TGTGCCAGCAGCGTACCCGGGCAAATCATAATTTACGAGCAGTACTTC.

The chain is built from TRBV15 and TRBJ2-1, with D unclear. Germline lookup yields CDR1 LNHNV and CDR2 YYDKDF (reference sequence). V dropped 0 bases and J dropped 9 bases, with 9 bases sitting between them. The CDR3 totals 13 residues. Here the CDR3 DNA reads TGTGCCACCAGCAGAGATCAGATGGGTGAGCAGTTCTTC. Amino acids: CATSRDQMGEQFF.

This CDR3 is CASSLGLAGGYEQYF. In nucleotides, the CDR3 is TGTGCCAGCAGCTTAGGGCTAGCGGGAGGTTACGAGCAGTACTTC. The chain combines TRBV7-6 with TRBJ2-7; TRBD2 agrees at 11 bases. Germline CDR1 reads SGHVS; CDR2 reads FNYEAQ. This CDR3 is built from 15 residues. After removal of 1 base from V and 4 bases from J, the junction contained 3 bases not matched to a gene.

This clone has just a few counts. The CDR3 nucleotides read TGCGCCAGCAGCTTGGCACAGGGGGCGGGAGAGCAGTACTTC. It yields the protein CASSLAQGAGEQYF. The genes are TRBV5-1 and TRBJ2-7; TRBD1 matches 9 bases. CDR1 SGHRS and CDR2 YFSETQ come from the germline V gene. CDR3 length equals 14 residues. V shed 0 bases, J shed 7 bases, and the junction held 5 bases outside the gene matches.

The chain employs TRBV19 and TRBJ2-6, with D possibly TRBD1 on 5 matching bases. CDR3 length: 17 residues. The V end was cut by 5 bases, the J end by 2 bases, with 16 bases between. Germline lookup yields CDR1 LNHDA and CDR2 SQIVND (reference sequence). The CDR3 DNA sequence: TGTGCCAGTAGTTCACGGCCAGGGTCCCCTGGGGCCAACGTCCTGACTTTC. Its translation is CASSSRPGSPGANVLTF.

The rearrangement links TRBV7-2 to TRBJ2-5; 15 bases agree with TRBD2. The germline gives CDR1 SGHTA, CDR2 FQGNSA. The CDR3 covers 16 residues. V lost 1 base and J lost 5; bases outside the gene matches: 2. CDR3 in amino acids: CASSLVGLAGGETQYF. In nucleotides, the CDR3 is TGTGCCAGCAGCTTAGTTGGACTAGCGGGAGGGGAGACCCAGTACTTC. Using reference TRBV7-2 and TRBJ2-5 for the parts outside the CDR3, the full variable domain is GAGVSQSPSNKVTEKGKDVELRCDPISGHTALYWYRQSLGQGLEFLIYFQGNSAPDKSGLPSDRFSAERTGGSVSTLTIQRTQQEDSAVYLCASSLVGLAGGETQYFGPGTRLLVL.

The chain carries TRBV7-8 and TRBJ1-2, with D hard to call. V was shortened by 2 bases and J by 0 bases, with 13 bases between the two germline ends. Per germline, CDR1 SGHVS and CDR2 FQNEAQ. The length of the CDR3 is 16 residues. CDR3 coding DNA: TGTGCCAGCAGCTTAAAGTCAGGATCACCTAACTATGGCTACACCTTC. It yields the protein CASSLKSGSPNYGYTF.

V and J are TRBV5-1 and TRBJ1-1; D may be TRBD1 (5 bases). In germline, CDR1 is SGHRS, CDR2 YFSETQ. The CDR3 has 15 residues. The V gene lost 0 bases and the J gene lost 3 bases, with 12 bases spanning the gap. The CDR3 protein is CASSLVRDGDTEAFF. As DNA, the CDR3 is TGCGCCAGCAGCTTGGTCAGGGACGGGGACACTGAAGCTTTCTTT.

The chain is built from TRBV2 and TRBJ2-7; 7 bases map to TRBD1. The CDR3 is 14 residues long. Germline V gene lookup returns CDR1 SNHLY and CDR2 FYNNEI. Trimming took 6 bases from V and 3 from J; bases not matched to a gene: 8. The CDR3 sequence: CASSQTGILYEQYF. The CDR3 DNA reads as TGTGCCAGCAGCCAGACAGGGATTCTCTACGAGCAGTACTTC.

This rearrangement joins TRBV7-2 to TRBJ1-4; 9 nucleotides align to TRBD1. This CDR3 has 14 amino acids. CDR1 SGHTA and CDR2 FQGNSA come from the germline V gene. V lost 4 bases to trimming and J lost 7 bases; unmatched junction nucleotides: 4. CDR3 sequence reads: CASSSQGAPEKLFF. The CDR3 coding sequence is TGTGCCAGCAGCTCACAGGGGGCGCCTGAAAAACTGTTTTTT.

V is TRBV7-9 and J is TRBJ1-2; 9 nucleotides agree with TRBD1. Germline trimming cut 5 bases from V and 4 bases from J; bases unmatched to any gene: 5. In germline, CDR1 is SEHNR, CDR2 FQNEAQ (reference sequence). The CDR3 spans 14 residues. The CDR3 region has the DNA TGTGCCAGCAGCCCACGGGACAGGGCCTATGGCTACACCTTC. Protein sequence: CASSPRDRAYGYTF. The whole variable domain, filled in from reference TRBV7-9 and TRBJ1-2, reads DTGVSQNPRHKITKRGQNVTFRCDPISEHNRLYWYRQTLGQGPEFLTYFQNEAQLEKSRLLSDRFSAERPKGSFSTLEIQRTEQGDSAMYLCASSPRDRAYGYTFGSGTRLTVV.

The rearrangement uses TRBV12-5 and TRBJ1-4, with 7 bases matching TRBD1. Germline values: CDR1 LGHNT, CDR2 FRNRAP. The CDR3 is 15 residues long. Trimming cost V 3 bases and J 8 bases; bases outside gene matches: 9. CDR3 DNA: TGTGCTAGTGGTTTAGGGGACAGTGGGGGAGAAAAACTGTTTTTT. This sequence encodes CASGLGDSGGEKLFF.

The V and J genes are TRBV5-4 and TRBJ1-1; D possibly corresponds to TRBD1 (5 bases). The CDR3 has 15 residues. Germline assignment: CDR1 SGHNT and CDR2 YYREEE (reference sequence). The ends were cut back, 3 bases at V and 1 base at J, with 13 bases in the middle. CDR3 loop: CASSSSSGRNTEAFF. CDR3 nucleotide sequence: TGTGCCAGCAGCTCATCATCAGGGAGGAACACTGAAGCTTTCTTT.

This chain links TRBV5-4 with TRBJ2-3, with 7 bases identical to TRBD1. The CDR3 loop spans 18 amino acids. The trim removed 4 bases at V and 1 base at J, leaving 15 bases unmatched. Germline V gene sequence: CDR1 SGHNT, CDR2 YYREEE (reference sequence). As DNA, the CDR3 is TGTGCCAGCAGCAGGGTGATTCCCGGGACAGTCGGCACAGATACGCAGTATTTT. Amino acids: CASSRVIPGTVGTDTQYF.

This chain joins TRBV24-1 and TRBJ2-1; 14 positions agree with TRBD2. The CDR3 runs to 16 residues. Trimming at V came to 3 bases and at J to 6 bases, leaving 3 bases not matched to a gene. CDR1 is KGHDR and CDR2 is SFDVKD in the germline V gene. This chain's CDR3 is CATSDPGTSGGNEQFF. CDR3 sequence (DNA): TGTGCCACCAGTGATCCTGGGACTAGCGGGGGCAATGAGCAGTTCTTC.

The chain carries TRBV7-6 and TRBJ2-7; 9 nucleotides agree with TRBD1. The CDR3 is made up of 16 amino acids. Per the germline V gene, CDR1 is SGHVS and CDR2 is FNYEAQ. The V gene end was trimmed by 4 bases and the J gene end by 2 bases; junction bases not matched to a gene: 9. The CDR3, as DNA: TGTGCCAGCAGCTCCGGGACAGGGAAAGGTACCTACGAGCAGTACTTC. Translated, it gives CASSSGTGKGTYEQYF.

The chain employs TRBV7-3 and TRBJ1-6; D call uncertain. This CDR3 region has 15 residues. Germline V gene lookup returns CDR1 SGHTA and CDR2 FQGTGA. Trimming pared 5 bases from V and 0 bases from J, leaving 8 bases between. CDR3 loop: CASSPTSSYNSPLHF. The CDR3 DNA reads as TGTGCCAGCAGCCCAACAAGCTCCTATAATTCACCCCTCCACTTT.